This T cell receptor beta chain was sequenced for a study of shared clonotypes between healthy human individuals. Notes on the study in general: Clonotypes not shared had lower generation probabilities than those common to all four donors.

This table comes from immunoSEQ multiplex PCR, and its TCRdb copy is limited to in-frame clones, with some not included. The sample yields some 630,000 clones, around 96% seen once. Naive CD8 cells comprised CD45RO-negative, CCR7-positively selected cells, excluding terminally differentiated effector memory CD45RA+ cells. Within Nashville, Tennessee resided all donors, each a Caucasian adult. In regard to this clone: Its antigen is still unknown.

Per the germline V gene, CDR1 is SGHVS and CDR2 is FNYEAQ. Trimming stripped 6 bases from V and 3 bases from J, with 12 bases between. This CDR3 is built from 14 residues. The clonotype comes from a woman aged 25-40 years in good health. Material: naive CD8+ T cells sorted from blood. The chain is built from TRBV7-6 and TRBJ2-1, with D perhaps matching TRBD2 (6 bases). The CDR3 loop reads CASRKHSGYNEQFF. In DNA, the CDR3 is TGTGCCAGCAGAAAGCATAGCGGCTACAATGAGCAGTTCTTC.